This T cell receptor beta chain originates from a study of blood T cell repertoires in COVID-19. J was trimmed by 6 bases and V by 0 bases; bases with no gene match: 4. This CDR3 spans 14 amino acids. From germline, CDR1 is LNHNV and CDR2 YYDKDF (reference sequence). Sequencing was performed with immunoSEQ multiplex PCR; in TCRdb, only in-frame clones are kept and a portion is missing. This sample has roughly 55,000 clones, with around nine tenths found just once. The specimen sequenced was peripheral blood. The receptor's source is a man aged 50-59 years with active COVID-19. This chain links TRBV15 with TRBJ2-7; 8 bases fit TRBD1. This CDR3 reads CATSRDRTGIEQYF. CDR3 nucleotide sequence: TGTGCCACCAGCAGAGACCGGACAGGGATCGAGCAGTACTTC. Full variable domain (missing parts from reference TRBV15 and TRBJ2-7): DAMVIQNPRYQVTQFGKPVTLSCSQTLNHNVMYWYQQKSSQAPKLLFHYYDKDFNNEADTPDNFQSRRPNTSFCFLDIRSPGLGDTAMYLCATSRDRTGIEQYFGPGTRLTVT.